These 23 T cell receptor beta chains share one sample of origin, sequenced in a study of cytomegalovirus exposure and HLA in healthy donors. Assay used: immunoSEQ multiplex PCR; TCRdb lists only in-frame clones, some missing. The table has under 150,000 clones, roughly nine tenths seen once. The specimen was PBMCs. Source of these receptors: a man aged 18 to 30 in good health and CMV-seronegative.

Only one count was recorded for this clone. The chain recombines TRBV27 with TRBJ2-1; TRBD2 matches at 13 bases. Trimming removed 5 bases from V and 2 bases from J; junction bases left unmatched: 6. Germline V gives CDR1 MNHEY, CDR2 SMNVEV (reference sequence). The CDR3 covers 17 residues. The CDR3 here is CASSHGTSGAPYNEQFF. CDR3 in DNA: TGTGCCAGCAGTCACGGGACTAGCGGGGCCCCCTACAATGAGCAGTTCTTC.

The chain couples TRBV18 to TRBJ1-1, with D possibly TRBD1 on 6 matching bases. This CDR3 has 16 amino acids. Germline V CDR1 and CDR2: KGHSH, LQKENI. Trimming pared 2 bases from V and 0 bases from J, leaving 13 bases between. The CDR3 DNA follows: TGTGCCAGCTCACCATCACAGGGCCAAATGAACACTGAAGCTTTCTTT. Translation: CASSPSQGQMNTEAFF.

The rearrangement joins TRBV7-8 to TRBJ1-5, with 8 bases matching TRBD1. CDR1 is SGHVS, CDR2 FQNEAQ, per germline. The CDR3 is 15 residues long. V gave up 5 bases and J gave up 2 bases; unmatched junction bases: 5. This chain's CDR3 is CASSLRGQGNQPQHF. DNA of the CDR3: TGTGCCAGCAGCCTCCGGGGACAGGGCAATCAGCCCCAGCATTTT.

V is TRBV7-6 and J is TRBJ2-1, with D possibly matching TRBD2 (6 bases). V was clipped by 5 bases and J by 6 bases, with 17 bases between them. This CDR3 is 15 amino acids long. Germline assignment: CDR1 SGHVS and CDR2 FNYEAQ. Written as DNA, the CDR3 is TGTGCCAGCAGCAAGACTAGTGTAACGGGCAATGAGCAGTTCTTC. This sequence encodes CASSKTSVTGNEQFF.

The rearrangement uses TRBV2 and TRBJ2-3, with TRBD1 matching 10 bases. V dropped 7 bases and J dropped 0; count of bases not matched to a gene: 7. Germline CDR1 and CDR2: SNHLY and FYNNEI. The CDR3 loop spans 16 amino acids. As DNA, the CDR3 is TGTGCCAGCACCTTTAGGACAGGGGGAAGCACAGATACGCAGTATTTT. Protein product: CASTFRTGGSTDTQYF.

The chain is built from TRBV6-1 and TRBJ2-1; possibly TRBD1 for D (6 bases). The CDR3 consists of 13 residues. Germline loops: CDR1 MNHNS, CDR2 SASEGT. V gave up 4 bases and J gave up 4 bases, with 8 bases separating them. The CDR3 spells CASSGTVYNEQFF. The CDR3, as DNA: TGTGCCAGCAGTGGGACAGTTTACAATGAGCAGTTCTTC.

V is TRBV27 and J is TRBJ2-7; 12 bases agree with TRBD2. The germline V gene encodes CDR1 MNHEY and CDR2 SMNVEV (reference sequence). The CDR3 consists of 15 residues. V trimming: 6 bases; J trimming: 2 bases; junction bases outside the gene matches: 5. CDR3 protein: CASSLTSGGAYEQYF. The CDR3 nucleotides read TGTGCCAGCAGCCTGACTAGCGGGGGAGCCTACGAGCAGTACTTC.

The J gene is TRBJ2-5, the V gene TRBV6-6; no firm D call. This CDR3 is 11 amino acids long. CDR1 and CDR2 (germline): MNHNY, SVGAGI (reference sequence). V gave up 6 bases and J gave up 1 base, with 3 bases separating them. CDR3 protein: CASRAQETQYF. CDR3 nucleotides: TGTGCCAGCAGAGCCCAAGAGACCCAGTACTTC.

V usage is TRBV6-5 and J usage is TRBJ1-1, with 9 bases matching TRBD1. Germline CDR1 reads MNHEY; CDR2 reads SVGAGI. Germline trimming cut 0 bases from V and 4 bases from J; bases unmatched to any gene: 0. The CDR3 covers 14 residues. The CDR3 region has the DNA TGTGCCAGCAGTTACTCGGGACAGGGCACTGAAGCTTTCTTT. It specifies CASSYSGQGTEAFF.

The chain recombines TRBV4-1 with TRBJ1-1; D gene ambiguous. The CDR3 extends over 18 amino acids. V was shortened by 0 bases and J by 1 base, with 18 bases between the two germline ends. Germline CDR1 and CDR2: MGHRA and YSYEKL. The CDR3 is CASSQESWALGKNTEAFF. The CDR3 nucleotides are TGCGCCAGCAGCCAAGAGTCATGGGCACTCGGTAAGAACACTGAAGCTTTCTTT.

CDR3 bases: TGCGCCAGCAGCCAACCCACTAGGGGGGAGACCCAGTACTTC. Translated: CASSQPTRGETQYF. The chain couples TRBV4-1 to TRBJ2-5; D is perhaps TRBD1 (6 bases). Germline CDR1 is MGHRA and CDR2 is YSYEKL. The CDR3 sequence is 14 residues long. V lost 2 bases and J 5 bases, leaving 12 bases between the germline ends.

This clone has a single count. CDR3 residues: CASSSLRGAGNTIYF. Here the CDR3 DNA reads TGTGCCAGCTCCTCTCTCAGGGGTGCTGGAAACACCATATATTTT. The chain employs TRBV18 and TRBJ1-3, with D possibly TRBD1 on 6 matching bases. Germline CDR1 and CDR2: KGHSH and LQKENI. This CDR3 spans 15 amino acids. V dropped 6 bases and J dropped 2 bases, with 14 bases sitting between them.

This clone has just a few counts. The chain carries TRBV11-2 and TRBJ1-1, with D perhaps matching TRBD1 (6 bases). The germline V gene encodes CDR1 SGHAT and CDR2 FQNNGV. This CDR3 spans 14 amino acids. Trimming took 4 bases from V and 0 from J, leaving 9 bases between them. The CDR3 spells CASSWGQMNTEAFF. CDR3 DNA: TGTGCCAGCAGCTGGGGACAAATGAACACTGAAGCTTTCTTT.

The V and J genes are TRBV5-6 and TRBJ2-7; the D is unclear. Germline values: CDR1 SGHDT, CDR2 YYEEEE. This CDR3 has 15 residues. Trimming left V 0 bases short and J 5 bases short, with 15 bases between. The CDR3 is CASSLVEQQIHEQYF. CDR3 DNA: TGTGCCAGCAGCTTGGTAGAACAGCAGATCCACGAGCAGTACTTC.

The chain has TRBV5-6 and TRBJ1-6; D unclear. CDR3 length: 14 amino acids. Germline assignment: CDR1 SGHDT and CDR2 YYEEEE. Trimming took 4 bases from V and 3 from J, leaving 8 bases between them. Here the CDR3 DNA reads TGTGCCAGCAGCCGAGGGATCTATAATTCACCCCTCCACTTT. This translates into CASSRGIYNSPLHF.

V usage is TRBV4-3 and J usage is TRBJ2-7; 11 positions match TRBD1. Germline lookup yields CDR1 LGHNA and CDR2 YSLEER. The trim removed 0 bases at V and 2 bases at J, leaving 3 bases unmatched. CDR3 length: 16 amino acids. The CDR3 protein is CASSQDGTGGTYEQYF. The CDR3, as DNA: TGCGCCAGCAGCCAAGATGGGACAGGGGGAACCTACGAGCAGTACTTC.

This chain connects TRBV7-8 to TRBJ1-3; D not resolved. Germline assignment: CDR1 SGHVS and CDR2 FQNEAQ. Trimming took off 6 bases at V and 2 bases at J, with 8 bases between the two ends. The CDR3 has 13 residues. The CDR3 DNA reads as TGTGCCAGCAGAATGAGGGCTGGAAACACCATATATTTT. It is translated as CASRMRAGNTIYF. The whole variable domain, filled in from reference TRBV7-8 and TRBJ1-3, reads GAGVSQSPRYKVAKRGQDVALRCDPISGHVSLFWYQQALGQGPEFLTYFQNEAQLDKSGLPSDRFFAERPEGSVSTLKIQRTQQEDSAVYLCASRMRAGNTIYFGEGSWLTVV.

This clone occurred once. CDR3 DNA sequence: TGTGCCTGGAGTGTGGGGGGGACCTCCTCTGGAAACACCATATATTTT. It codes for CAWSVGGTSSGNTIYF. The chain uses TRBV30 and TRBJ1-3, with D perhaps TRBD1 (5 bases). The V and J ends lost 0 bases and 0 bases respectively, with 12 bases between them. This CDR3 comprises 16 residues. In germline, CDR1 is GTSNPN, CDR2 SVGIG (reference sequence).

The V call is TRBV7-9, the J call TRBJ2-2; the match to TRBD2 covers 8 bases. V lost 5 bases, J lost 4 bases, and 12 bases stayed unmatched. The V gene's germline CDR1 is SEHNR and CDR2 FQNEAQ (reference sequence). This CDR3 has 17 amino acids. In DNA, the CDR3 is TGTGCCAGCAGCCCCAAACCAGGACTAGCCTCCACCGGGGAGCTGTTTTTT. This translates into CASSPKPGLASTGELFF.

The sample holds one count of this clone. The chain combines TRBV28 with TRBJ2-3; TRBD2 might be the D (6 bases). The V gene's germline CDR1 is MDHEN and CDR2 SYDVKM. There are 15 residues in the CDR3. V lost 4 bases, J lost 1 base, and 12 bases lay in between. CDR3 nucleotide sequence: TGTGCCAGCAGTTCAGGCGCTAGCGGCACAGATACGCAGTATTTT. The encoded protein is CASSSGASGTDTQYF.

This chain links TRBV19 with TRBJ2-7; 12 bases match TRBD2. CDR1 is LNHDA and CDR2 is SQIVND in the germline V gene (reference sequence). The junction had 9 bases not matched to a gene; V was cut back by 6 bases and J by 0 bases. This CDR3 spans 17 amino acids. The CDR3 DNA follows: TGTGCCAGTAGCCCGGCCGGACTAGCGGGGAGCTCCTACGAGCAGTACTTC. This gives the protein CASSPAGLAGSSYEQYF. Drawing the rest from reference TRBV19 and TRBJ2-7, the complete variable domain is DGGITQSPKYLFRKEGQNVTLSCEQNLNHDAMYWYRQDPGQGLRLIYYSQIVNDFQKGDIAEGYSVSREKKESFPLTVTSAQKNPTAFYLCASSPAGLAGSSYEQYFGPGTRLTVT.

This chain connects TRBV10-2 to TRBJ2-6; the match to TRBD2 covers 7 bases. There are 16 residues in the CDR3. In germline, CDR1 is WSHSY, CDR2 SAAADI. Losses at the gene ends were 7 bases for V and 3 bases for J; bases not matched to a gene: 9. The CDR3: CASIKGRESGANVLTF. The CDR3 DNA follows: TGCGCCAGCATCAAGGGGAGGGAGAGTGGGGCCAACGTCCTGACTTTC.

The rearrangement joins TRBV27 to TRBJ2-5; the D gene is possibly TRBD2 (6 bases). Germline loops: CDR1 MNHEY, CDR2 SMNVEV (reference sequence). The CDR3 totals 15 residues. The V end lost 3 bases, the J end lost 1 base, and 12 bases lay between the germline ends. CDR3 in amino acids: CASSFLGGPQETQYF. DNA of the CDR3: TGTGCCAGCAGTTTTCTCGGAGGGCCCCAAGAGACCCAGTACTTC.